This T cell receptor beta chain was captured in a study of shared clonotypes between healthy human individuals. Clones were sequenced by immunoSEQ multiplex PCR, and TCRdb holds only the in-frame ones, with some missing. The table records over a million clones, 98% of them present only once. This clonotype originated in a young man in good health. Specimen: naive CD4+ T cells sorted from blood. Subset denoted: CD45RA+ positively selected.

CDR3 in amino acids: CASSDTRAGELFF. The CDR3 DNA sequence: TGTGCCAGCAGCGATACAAGGGCCGGGGAGCTGTTTTTT. The V call is TRBV9, the J call TRBJ2-2; D unresolved. V was clipped by 3 bases and J by 6 bases, with 9 bases between them. The CDR3 is made up of 13 amino acids. CDR1 is SGDLS, CDR2 YYNGEE, per germline.